The 20 T cell receptor beta chains listed next were all sequenced from one sample in a study of blood T cells in healthy people across ages. Using a J-beta primer mix together with a sample-barcoded 5' primer, a second PCR was run for 7 to 11 cycles. MiXCR was run by TCRdb on the 5' RACE reads, yielding one entry per CDR3 protein. This table has roughly 930,000 distinct CDR3 sequences, roughly 48% appearing once. The sample taken for sequencing was blood. The receptor set was obtained from a man aged 25-45 years in good health.

This rearrangement joins TRBV24-1 to TRBJ2-3; 9 positions agree with TRBD1. The V segment lost 4 bases and the J segment 3 bases; nucleotides outside the gene matches: 4. Germline CDR1 reads KGHDR; CDR2 reads SFDVKD. The CDR3 totals 15 residues. In DNA form, the CDR3 reads TGTGCCACCAGTGACCTGGGACAGGGAACAGATACGCAGTATTTT. Protein: CATSDLGQGTDTQYF.

The genes are TRBV30 and TRBJ1-1; the D is unclear. V lost 0 bases to trimming and J lost 6 bases, with 11 bases between them. Germline CDR1 is GTSNPN and CDR2 is SVGIG (reference sequence). CDR3 size: 13 residues. The CDR3 DNA reads TGTGCCTGGAGTGTCACAGACGGCGCTGAAGCTTTCTTT. Amino acid sequence: CAWSVTDGAEAFF.

This clonotype appeared a few times. This rearrangement joins TRBV28 to TRBJ2-5; tentatively, D is TRBD1 (6 bases). The J call may be mistaken, given a closer DNA end match to TRBJ2-7. There are 14 residues in the CDR3. Per the germline V gene, CDR1 is MDHEN and CDR2 is SYDVKM. CDR3 coding DNA: TGTGCCAGCGCTAAACCGGGACAAGGGCTCGAGCAGTACTTC. It encodes CASAKPGQGLEQYF.

The table lists this clonotype with a few counts. The chain carries TRBV24-1 and TRBJ2-6, with D perhaps matching TRBD1 (5 bases). Per the germline V gene, CDR1 is KGHDR and CDR2 is SFDVKD. V was pared by 12 bases and J by 3 bases, with 14 bases between. The CDR3 length is 14 residues. The CDR3 spells CAVRPGRGANVLTF. CDR3 coding DNA: TGTGCCGTACGACCAGGGCGTGGGGCCAACGTCCTGACTTTC.

The rearrangement links TRBV6-6 to TRBJ2-1; D unresolved. The CDR3 length is 14 residues. Germline V gene sequence: CDR1 MNHNY, CDR2 SVGAGI (reference sequence). Trimming left V 2 bases short and J 5 bases short, with 10 bases between. The CDR3 loop is CASSYQANDNEQFF. Written as DNA, the CDR3 is TGTGCCAGCAGTTACCAAGCGAACGACAATGAGCAGTTCTTC.

The table lists this clonotype with a few counts. The chain links TRBV6-5 to TRBJ2-7, with 12 bases aligning to TRBD2. V gave up 6 bases and J gave up 0 bases; unmatched junction bases: 6. CDR3 length equals 16 residues. CDR1 and CDR2 from the germline V gene are MNHEY and SVGAGI. The CDR3 nucleotides are TGTGCCAGCAGCTTACTAGCGGGGGGCCGCTCCTACGAGCAGTACTTC. Amino acid sequence: CASSLLAGGRSYEQYF.

This clonotype was seen more than once but under ten times. The chain links TRBV3-1 to TRBJ1-1; maybe TRBD1 (6 bases). Germline values: CDR1 LGHDT, CDR2 YNNKEL (reference sequence). The CDR3 extends over 19 amino acids. V was pared by 1 base and J by 0 bases, with 21 bases between. In DNA form, the CDR3 reads TGTGCCAGCAGCCAAGGGAGGACTACGACAGGAACTATGAACACTGAAGCTTTCTTT. Encoded protein: CASSQGRTTTGTMNTEAFF. The full variable domain, completed using reference TRBV3-1 and TRBJ1-1, is DTAVSQTPKYLVTQMGNDKSIKCEQNLGHDTMYWYKQDSKKFLKIMFSYNNKELIINETVPNRFSPKSPDKAHLNLHINSLELGDSAVYFCASSQGRTTTGTMNTEAFFGQGTRLTVV.

On this clonotype itself: A junction boundary mismatches the germline segment, possibly from a read error. The chain employs TRBV11-2 and TRBJ2-5; a weak D match, TRBD2 (6 bases). Germline values: CDR1 SGHAT, CDR2 FQNNGV. The CDR3 loop spans 14 amino acids. The CDR3 DNA follows: TGTGCCTGCAGCTTAGGGACTGTCCAAGAGACCCAGTACTTC. Amino acids: CACSLGTVQETQYF. Supplemented by reference TRBV11-2 and TRBJ2-5, the full variable domain reads EAGVAQSPRYKIIEKRQSVAFWCNPISGHATLYWYQQILGQGPKLLIQFQNNGVVDDSQLPKDRFSAERLKGVDSTLKIQPAKLEDSAVYLCACSLGTVQETQYFGPGTRLLVL.

This clonotype has a handful of counts. The V and J genes are TRBV19 and TRBJ2-1; TRBD1 matches 9 bases. Germline V lookup: CDR1 LNHDA, CDR2 SQIVND (reference sequence). The CDR3 length is 15 residues. V lost 10 bases and J lost 1; bases outside the gene matches: 8. CDR3 sequence reads: CATQDRGGSYNEQFF. DNA of the CDR3: TGTGCCACCCAGGACAGGGGTGGTTCCTACAATGAGCAGTTCTTC.

The chain employs TRBV27 and TRBJ1-6; D not certain. The V gene's germline CDR1 is MNHEY and CDR2 SMNVEV (reference sequence). This CDR3 spans 15 amino acids. The germline V and J ends were trimmed by 5 bases and 3 bases, with 11 bases remaining between them. This chain's CDR3 is CASSVGNSYNSPLHF. Written as DNA, the CDR3 is TGTGCCAGCAGTGTCGGAAACAGCTATAATTCACCCCTCCACTTT.

This rearrangement joins TRBV20-1 to TRBJ1-6, with a possible D match to TRBD1 (5 bases). Per germline, CDR1 DFQATT and CDR2 SNEGSKA (reference sequence). The CDR3 contains 14 residues. The V gene lost 7 bases and the J gene lost 6 bases, with 16 bases spanning the gap. CDR3 in amino acids: CSGLRDLTNSPLHF. DNA for the CDR3: TGCAGTGGACTCCGGGACTTAACTAATTCACCCCTCCACTTT.

The V and J genes are TRBV20-1 and TRBJ2-1; TRBD2 matches at 10 bases. The CDR3 spans 15 residues. Germline V CDR1 and CDR2: DFQATT, SNEGSKA (reference sequence). J lost 2 bases, V lost 2 bases, and 3 bases had no gene match. The CDR3 loop is CSARPGTSAYNEQFF. The CDR3 DNA reads as TGCAGTGCTAGACCCGGGACTAGCGCCTACAATGAGCAGTTCTTC.

This clonotype came up a few times. This sequence joins TRBV18 and TRBJ2-7, with a possible D match to TRBD2 (6 bases). CDR3 length: 16 amino acids. Germline assignment: CDR1 KGHSH and CDR2 LQKENI. Trimming took off 6 bases at V and 0 bases at J, with 18 bases between the two ends. DNA for the CDR3: TGTGCCAGCTCCCCTAGGGACTCCTACAGCTCCTACGAGCAGTACTTC. This encodes CASSPRDSYSSYEQYF.

This rearrangement joins TRBV2 to TRBJ2-3; D unresolved. The CDR3 spans 15 residues. Germline CDR1 SNHLY, CDR2 FYNNEI. V shed 1 base and J shed 0 bases, with 8 bases lying between them. The CDR3 DNA is TGTGCCAGCAGTGAAGGTCAGGCAAGCACAGATACGCAGTATTTT. It translates to CASSEGQASTDTQYF.

The rearrangement uses TRBV7-2 and TRBJ1-4, with D uncertain. CDR1 SGHTA and CDR2 FQGNSA come from the germline V gene. The CDR3 is 15 amino acids. Trimming pared 2 bases from V and 8 bases from J, leaving 15 bases between. CDR3: CASSLLGPVGEKLFF. The DNA for the CDR3 is TGTGCCAGCAGCTTATTAGGTCCTGTAGGGGAAAAACTGTTTTTT.

The genes are TRBV5-1 and TRBJ2-1; TRBD2 agrees at 9 bases. Germline V gene lookup returns CDR1 SGHRS and CDR2 YFSETQ. This CDR3 is built from 14 residues. Germline trimming cut 2 bases from V and 7 bases from J; bases unmatched to any gene: 4. The CDR3 DNA follows: TGCGCCAGCAGCTTAAGTACTAGCGGGAATGAGCAGTTCTTC. As protein: CASSLSTSGNEQFF.

CDR3 nucleotides: TGTGCCAGCAGCAACCGACAGGGCTATGGCTACACCTTC. Protein sequence: CASSNRQGYGYTF. The chain uses TRBV12-3 or TRBV12-4 and TRBJ1-2; 7 bases line up with TRBD1. Losses at the gene ends were 6 bases for V and 4 bases for J; bases not matched to a gene: 5. The CDR3 has 13 amino acids.

The chain has TRBV2 and TRBJ1-5; D possibly corresponds to TRBD1 (5 bases). V dropped 2 bases and J dropped 5 bases, with 13 bases sitting between them. CDR1 SNHLY and CDR2 FYNNEI come from the germline V gene. This CDR3 spans 15 amino acids. CDR3 protein: CASSEYGTRYQPQHF. The CDR3 nucleotides are TGTGCCAGCAGTGAATATGGGACGCGGTATCAGCCCCAGCATTTT.

This sequence joins TRBV29-1 and TRBJ1-2, with unresolved D. There are 14 residues in the CDR3. The germline V gene encodes CDR1 SQVTM and CDR2 ANQGSEA. The germline V and J ends were trimmed by 2 bases and 2 bases, with 12 bases remaining between them. CDR3 nucleotide sequence: TGCAGCGTTGAAAGGCCGCCCGGAAACTATGGCTACACCTTC. Its protein product is CSVERPPGNYGYTF.

The table lists this clonotype with many counts. The V gene is TRBV5-5, the J gene TRBJ2-3; D gene uncertain. V lost 0 bases and J 6 bases, leaving 11 bases between the germline ends. Germline CDR1 reads SGHKS; CDR2 reads YYEKEE (reference sequence). The CDR3 runs to 14 residues. DNA for the CDR3: TGTGCCAGCAGCTTGGCCCCGGATCGGGATACGCAGTATTTT. Translated: CASSLAPDRDTQYF.